One and the same sample provided the 10 T cell receptor beta chains below, sequenced in a study of T cells in Graves' hyperthyroidism and ophthalmopathy. The source material, RNA transcripts, was used to amplify TCR beta CDR3 regions. TCR CDR3 regions were first amplified by RT-PCR with HTBI primers. TCRdb re-called the multiplex PCR reads through MiXCR, storing one row per CDR3 protein. The sample yields around 380,000 distinct CDR3 sequences, approximately 12% seen once. Sample: blood. These receptors came from a man under 40 with Graves' hyperthyroidism that later progressed to Graves' ophthalmopathy.

This clonotype was seen many times. V is TRBV5-1 and J is TRBJ1-1; no clear D. Trimming took 5 bases from V and 3 from J, leaving 14 bases between them. CDR1 is SGHRS, CDR2 YFSETQ, per germline. The CDR3 spans 14 residues. The DNA of the CDR3 is TGCGCCAGCAGGGTTGGTAGGTGGGACACTGAAGCTTTCTTT. It is translated as CASRVGRWDTEAFF. Filled out from reference TRBV5-1 and TRBJ1-1, the complete variable domain reads KAGVTQTPRYLIKTRGQQVTLSCSPISGHRSVSWYQQTPGQGLQFLFEYFSETQRNKGNFPGRFSGRQFSNSRSEMNVSTLELGDSALYLCASRVGRWDTEAFFGQGTRLTVV.

This clonotype was found many times. The V call is TRBV2, the J call TRBJ2-1, with 8 bases identical to TRBD1. J gave up 7 bases and V 3 bases, and 11 bases lay outside the gene matches. Per germline, CDR1 SNHLY and CDR2 FYNNEI. CDR3 length: 16 residues. The CDR3 sequence: CASSDPGAGGGNEQFF. CDR3 sequence (DNA): TGTGCCAGCAGTGACCCGGGGGCAGGGGGCGGGAATGAGCAGTTCTTC.

The chain uses TRBV14 and TRBJ1-2, with D unresolved. Germline values: CDR1 SGHDN, CDR2 FVKESK. V was trimmed by 6 bases and J by 7 bases, leaving 15 bases between them. The CDR3 spans 13 residues. As DNA, the CDR3 is TGTGCCAGCAGTTGGACGTTAACTGGTGGCTACACCTTC. Protein product: CASSWTLTGGYTF.

The chain uses TRBV11-2 and TRBJ2-1, with D tentatively TRBD1 or TRBD2 (5 bases each). Between the trimmed V and J ends, which lost 4 bases and 11 bases, there was a span of 12 bases. This CDR3 has 12 amino acids. The germline V gene has CDR1 SGHAT and CDR2 FQNNGV. The CDR3 sequence: CASSSNRGQQFF. CDR3 sequence (DNA): TGTGCCAGCAGCTCAAACCGGGGCCAGCAGTTCTTC.

This chain joins TRBV7-8 and TRBJ2-1, with 8 bases that match TRBD1. Unmatched junction bases numbered 10, after V lost 2 bases and J lost 7 bases. CDR1 SGHVS and CDR2 FQNEAQ come from the germline V gene. The CDR3 totals 16 residues. In nucleotides, the CDR3 is TGTGCCAGCAGCTTACACCGGGACAGGATGAATAATGAGCAGTTCTTC. Its translation: CASSLHRDRMNNEQFF.

The chain carries TRBV12-3 or TRBV12-4 and TRBJ1-2; a weak D match, TRBD1 (6 bases). CDR3 length: 15 amino acids. V shed 5 bases and J shed 4 bases, with 17 bases lying between them. The CDR3 region is CASSLEGGGGYGYTF. CDR3 nucleotide sequence: TGTGCCAGCAGTCTTGAGGGAGGGGGTGGCTATGGCTACACCTTC.

This clonotype appeared many times. The chain carries TRBV28 and TRBJ1-1, with 7 nucleotides matching TRBD1. The CDR3 totals 13 residues. V lost 4 bases and J lost 4; bases outside the gene matches: 3. Germline assignment: CDR1 MDHEN and CDR2 SYDVKM. The CDR3 is CASSSGQFTEAFF. DNA for the CDR3: TGTGCCAGCAGTTCGGGACAGTTCACTGAAGCTTTCTTT.

Many counts were recorded for this clonotype. The V gene is TRBV2, the J gene TRBJ2-7, with D perhaps matching TRBD1 or TRBD2 (5 bases each). Trimming left V 5 bases short and J 0 bases short, with 14 bases between. The CDR3 is made up of 15 amino acids. The germline CDR1 and CDR2 sequences are SNHLY and FYNNEI. The CDR3 loop reads CASSTHRDVSYEQYF. The CDR3 DNA sequence: TGTGCCAGCAGTACCCACCGGGACGTCTCCTACGAGCAGTACTTC. The full variable domain, rest sourced from reference TRBV2 and TRBJ2-7, is EPEVTQTPSHQVTQMGQEVILRCVPISNHLYFYWYRQILGQKVEFLVSFYNNEISEKSEIFDDQFSVERPDGSNFTLKIRSTKLEDSAMYFCASSTHRDVSYEQYFGPGTRLTVT.

This clonotype was detected ten times or more. The chain recombines TRBV2 with TRBJ1-2; the match to TRBD1 covers 7 bases. Looked up from germline, CDR1 is SNHLY and CDR2 is FYNNEI. The J segment lost 8 bases and the V segment lost 8 bases, leaving 11 bases of the junction unmatched. This CDR3 has 13 residues. CDR3 bases: TGTGCCAGCTATCCCAAACAGGGGACGGGCTACACCTTC. This gives the protein CASYPKQGTGYTF.

This clonotype was seen a handful of times. V gene TRBV2 combines with J gene TRBJ2-1; TRBD2 aligns across 9 bases. The germline CDR1 and CDR2 sequences are SNHLY and FYNNEI. This CDR3 is 14 amino acids long. J was trimmed by 8 bases and V by 6 bases; bases with no gene match: 8. The CDR3 region is CASRGGGAADEQFF. The CDR3 region has the DNA TGTGCCAGCAGGGGCGGGGGGGCCGCGGATGAGCAGTTCTTC.